The 21 T cell receptor beta chains given below trace back to one sample, sequenced in a study of shared clonotypes between healthy human individuals. TCRdb's copy holds only in-frame clones and misses some; the assay was immunoSEQ multiplex PCR. The sample includes roughly 700,000 clones, around 72% of them seen just once. The material sequenced was memory CD4+ T cells sorted from blood. The sample's subset: CD45RA-negative fraction. Source of these receptors: a woman aged 30 to 39 in good health.

This clone was recorded only once. The rearrangement joins TRBV28 to TRBJ1-5; D gene uncertain. This CDR3 is built from 14 residues. Germline assignment: CDR1 MDHEN and CDR2 SYDVKM. Trimming removed 2 bases at V and 3 bases at J, with 8 bases between. The CDR3 here is CASSLAVTNQPQHF. The DNA for the CDR3 is TGTGCCAGCAGTTTAGCGGTCACCAATCAGCCCCAGCATTTT.

This clone appeared once. The chain recombines TRBV18 with TRBJ2-7, with TRBD1 matching over 9 bases. Germline loops: CDR1 KGHSH, CDR2 LQKENI. V was pared by 6 bases and J by 3 bases, with 3 bases of the junction left unmatched. CDR3 size: 13 residues. CDR3 nucleotides: TGTGCCAGCTCGCAGGACAGGGGCTACGAGCAGTACTTC. This sequence encodes CASSQDRGYEQYF.

The chain uses TRBV19 and TRBJ2-7; 7 nucleotides agree with TRBD1. This CDR3 is built from 13 residues. The germline gives CDR1 LNHDA, CDR2 SQIVND (reference sequence). The junction had 10 bases not matched to a gene; V was cut back by 10 bases and J by 4 bases. In nucleotides, the CDR3 is TGTGCCACAAAACAGGGGCAGGATTACGAGCAGTACTTC. Translating gives CATKQGQDYEQYF.

This chain joins TRBV5-1 and TRBJ2-1; 12 bases fit TRBD1. The CDR3 consists of 14 residues. Germline V CDR1 and CDR2: SGHRS, YFSETQ. V trimming: 4 bases; J trimming: 10 bases; junction bases outside the gene matches: 6. CDR3 amino acids: CASSAGTGGLEQFF. The CDR3 region has the DNA TGCGCCAGCAGCGCCGGGACAGGGGGCTTAGAGCAGTTCTTC. Drawing the rest from reference TRBV5-1 and TRBJ2-1, the complete variable domain is KAGVTQTPRYLIKTRGQQVTLSCSPISGHRSVSWYQQTPGQGLQFLFEYFSETQRNKGNFPGRFSGRQFSNSRSEMNVSTLELGDSALYLCASSAGTGGLEQFFGPGTRLTVL.

The V gene is TRBV6-7, the J gene TRBJ1-5, with TRBD1 as a possible D gene (5 bases). TRBV6-7 carries the ORF label, with uncertain function. This CDR3 spans 16 amino acids. Trimming pared 6 bases from V and 2 bases from J, leaving 17 bases between. The CDR3 nucleotides read TGTGCCAGCAGCCGGGACTTTCGCGAAGGCAATCAGCCCCAGCATTTT. It is translated as CASSRDFREGNQPQHF.

The rearrangement uses TRBV6-5 and TRBJ2-7; weak D call: TRBD1 (6 bases). CDR3 length: 14 amino acids. V was cut by 6 bases and J by 0 bases, with 12 bases left in between. Germline values: CDR1 MNHEY, CDR2 SVGAGI. This chain's CDR3 is CASRRTASSYEQYF. The DNA for the CDR3 is TGTGCCAGCAGACGGACAGCGAGCTCCTACGAGCAGTACTTC.

About this clone itself: A much larger clone differs by one base, so this may be a read error. Other DNA sequences within the sample encode an identical CDR3. The chain employs TRBV27 and TRBJ2-2, with no clear D. With 6 bases removed from V and 1 base from J, the gap between germline ends came to 3 bases. This CDR3 contains 12 residues. The germline V gene encodes CDR1 MNHEY and CDR2 SMNVEV (reference sequence). The CDR3 DNA follows: TGTGCCAGCAGCCTGAACACCGGGGAGCTGTTTTTT. Protein product: CASSLNTGELFF.

There are many counts of this clone. The V and J genes are TRBV27 and TRBJ1-5; no reliable D call. Trimming took 6 bases from V and 5 from J, leaving 8 bases between them. Germline V lookup: CDR1 MNHEY, CDR2 SMNVEV (reference sequence). CDR3 length equals 12 residues. This CDR3 reads CASSLRDQPQHF. Written as DNA, the CDR3 is TGTGCCAGCAGCCTCCGGGATCAGCCCCAGCATTTT.

The gene calls are TRBV28 and TRBJ2-1; 11 bases are shared with TRBD2. J lost 9 bases, V lost 3 bases, and 10 bases had no gene match. CDR3 size: 16 residues. Germline CDR1 reads MDHEN; CDR2 reads SYDVKM. The CDR3 DNA sequence: TGTGCCAGCAGTTTTTCTCTAGCGGGAGGAGATGGTGAGCAGTTCTTC. Protein sequence: CASSFSLAGGDGEQFF.

This clone has a count of ten or more. This chain joins TRBV6-5 and TRBJ2-5; D call uncertain. The germline V gene has CDR1 MNHEY and CDR2 SVGAGI. The CDR3 covers 15 residues. Trimming cost V 6 bases and J 4 bases, with 18 bases left between them. For the CDR3, the DNA is TGTGCCAGCAGGTCGTTTCGGGTGCGACGAGAGACCCAGTACTTC. It translates to CASRSFRVRRETQYF.

The rearrangement links TRBV12-1 to TRBJ2-1; the table's D call, TRBD2, has no DNA check behind it. TRBV12-1 is a known pseudogene. This CDR3 is 16 amino acids long. CDR3 region: CASSFLSSGGYNEQFF. CDR3 nucleotide sequence: TGTGCCAGCAGCTTTTTGTCTAGCGGGGGTTACAATGAGCAGTTCTTC.

This chain connects TRBV11-2 to TRBJ2-1, with D possibly matching TRBD1 (6 bases). Trimming removed 5 bases from V and 5 bases from J, with 16 bases in between. The CDR3 length is 15 residues. Germline CDR1 and CDR2: SGHAT and FQNNGV. In DNA form, the CDR3 reads TGTGCCAGCAGCGCCTACTCCCGGACAGACAATGAGCAGTTCTTC. Its translation: CASSAYSRTDNEQFF.

This clone was found once. The CDR3 spells CASSLRPNTEAFF. The CDR3 bases are TGTGCCAGCAGCTTAAGGCCGAACACTGAAGCTTTCTTT. The J gene is TRBJ1-1, the V gene TRBV7-9; D gene ambiguous. The CDR3 contains 13 residues. V lost 2 bases and J lost 1, with 5 bases in between. CDR1 and CDR2 from the germline V gene are SEHNR and FQNEAQ (reference sequence).

The chain has TRBV29-1 and TRBJ2-4; TRBD2 matches 7 bases. V trimming: 3 bases; J trimming: 5 bases; junction bases outside the gene matches: 4. This CDR3 has 13 residues. CDR1 is SQVTM, CDR2 ANQGSEA, per germline. Here the CDR3 DNA reads TGCAGCGTTGAGGGGGGGATCCAAAACATTCAGTACTTC. It codes for CSVEGGIQNIQYF. The complete variable domain, with remaining parts taken from reference TRBV29-1 and TRBJ2-4, reads SAVISQKPSRDICQRGTSLTIQCQVDSQVTMMFWYRQQPGQSLTLIATANQGSEATYESGFVIDKFPISRPNLTFSTLTVSNMSPEDSSIYLCSVEGGIQNIQYFGAGTRLSVL.

This clone was detected only once. The chain is built from TRBV14 and TRBJ1-2; tentative D call: TRBD1 (5 bases). CDR1 is SGHDN and CDR2 is FVKESK in the germline V gene. Trimming cost V 1 base and J 3 bases, with 15 bases left between them. CDR3 length equals 16 residues. CDR3 protein: CASSQGGGAFDYGYTF. The CDR3 DNA sequence: TGTGCCAGCAGCCAAGGAGGTGGGGCGTTTGACTATGGCTACACCTTC.

The DNA for the CDR3 is TGTGCCAGCAGTTTGACAGGGGGCAACTATGGCTACACCTTC. Amino acid sequence: CASSLTGGNYGYTF. The chain carries TRBV27 and TRBJ1-2; TRBD1 matches at 10 bases. Unmatched junction bases numbered 0, after V lost 3 bases and J lost 2 bases. From germline, CDR1 is MNHEY and CDR2 SMNVEV (reference sequence). The CDR3 has 14 residues.

For the CDR3, the DNA is TGTGCCATCAGGTCGGGCTCTGGAAACACCATATATTTT. As protein: CAIRSGSGNTIYF. This chain joins TRBV10-3 and TRBJ1-3; no reliable D call. The germline CDR1 and CDR2 sequences are ENHRY and SYGVKD. This CDR3 contains 13 residues. Deletions cut 6 bases from V and 0 bases from J, with 6 bases between.

This clone was counted a single time. V gene TRBV15 combines with J gene TRBJ1-4; D is possibly TRBD1 (5 bases). V was pared by 1 base and J by 7 bases, with 7 bases between. Germline CDR1 reads LNHNV; CDR2 reads YYDKDF (reference sequence). The CDR3 is 13 amino acids. CDR3 DNA: TGTGCCACCAGCAGAGGGGGGGGTGAAAAACTGTTTTTT. It is translated as CATSRGGGEKLFF.

V usage is TRBV11-2 and J usage is TRBJ2-2; D call uncertain. The CDR3 is made up of 14 amino acids. The germline gives CDR1 SGHAT, CDR2 FQNNGV. Trimming stripped 0 bases from V and 6 bases from J, with 8 bases between. This CDR3 is CASSLDLWAGELFF. DNA for the CDR3: TGTGCCAGCAGCTTAGACCTTTGGGCCGGGGAGCTGTTTTTT.

The chain is built from TRBV29-1 and TRBJ2-7; possible D gene TRBD2, 5 bases. The CDR3 consists of 15 residues. Germline V lookup: CDR1 SQVTM, CDR2 ANQGSEA. Trimming cost V 4 bases and J 1 base, with 17 bases left between them. CDR3 coding DNA: TGCAGCGTTGCAGGAGGTCGGGTTAGGTCCTACGAGCAGTACTTC. Protein product: CSVAGGRVRSYEQYF.

This clone has a handful of counts. The chain uses TRBV6-5 and TRBJ1-2, with D possibly being TRBD1 (6 bases). Trimming removed 6 bases from V and 3 bases from J, with 14 bases in between. Germline CDR1 MNHEY, CDR2 SVGAGI. There are 14 residues in the CDR3. CDR3 amino acids: CASRNREPHYGYTF. The CDR3 bases are TGTGCCAGCAGAAACAGGGAACCCCACTATGGCTACACCTTC.